What follows describes a single T cell receptor (beta chain). Its antigen is unidentified. Assay: immunoSEQ multiplex PCR; the TCRdb copy retains only in-frame clones and omits some. The sample records about 130,000 clones, 80% to 90% being singletons. These data are taken from a study of T cell responses to AZD1222 COVID-19 vaccine. Across the study: Some second doses came at about 4 weeks and others at about 12 weeks; these were pooled. General study results and limits: Nearly half of spike-specific TCRs reportedly target variant regions that are unmutated in the B.1.351 and B.1.1.7 variants. It should be noted that donors were predominantly white British and more often female, and clonal diversity was possibly underestimated.

V lost 7 bases and J lost 2; bases outside the gene matches: 14. CDR3 length equals 16 residues. CDR1 and CDR2 (germline): GTSNPN, SVGIG (reference sequence). Sample: peripheral blood, taken on day 0 of AZD1222 vaccination. The chain joins TRBV30 to TRBJ1-2, with 9 bases identical to TRBD1. The receptor was isolated from an adult in good health. The CDR3 is CALFYGHRGRNYGYTF. CDR3 DNA: TGTGCCTTGTTCTACGGGCACAGGGGGCGCAACTATGGCTACACCTTC.